The present entry profiles one T cell receptor (beta chain) with its context. TCRdb's copy holds only in-frame clones and misses some; the assay was immunoSEQ multiplex PCR. The sample consists of some 250,000 clones, around 89% of them appearing once. Enrolled through a virtual design, the participants were between about 18 and 100 years of age and came from about two dozen US areas. Clinical history as reported by participants underpinned cohort assignment. What the recovered Cohort 3 donors had was two negative PCRs, clearance, or symptom resolution. This sample was taken from a study of blood T cell repertoires in COVID-19. Study in general: Both acute and convalescent COVID-19 samples were obtained from the United States, Italy and Spain.

Germline CDR1 reads SGHVS; CDR2 reads FQNEAQ. There are 14 residues in the CDR3. Trimming took off 4 bases at V and 4 bases at J, with 10 bases between the two ends. The TCR was taken from a man between 40 and 49 years old who had recovered from COVID-19. This sequence joins TRBV7-8 and TRBJ2-2; D not certain. Sequencing input: PBMCs or T cells enriched from blood (not recorded which). CDR3 nucleotides: TGTGCCAGCAGCTCCCCTCCCGGCACCGGGGAGCTGTTTTTT. Amino acids: CASSSPPGTGELFF. The full variable domain, in which reference TRBV7-8 and TRBJ2-2 provide the parts outside the CDR3, is GAGVSQSPRYKVAKRGQDVALRCDPISGHVSLFWYQQALGQGPEFLTYFQNEAQLDKSGLPSDRFFAERPEGSVSTLKIQRTQQEDSAVYLCASSSPPGTGELFFGEGSRLTVL.